This paragraph covers one T cell receptor beta chain sequence. The antigen is not known. A multiplex PCR was run with 60 Vbeta primers and 13 Jbeta primers. The repertoire was sequenced with immunoSEQ multiplex PCR; TCRdb's copy has only in-frame clones and lacks some. The sample lists about 92,000 clones; 84% were seen once. These data belong to a study of cytomegalovirus exposure and HLA in healthy donors. Background on the study: Earlier, approximately 110 million unique TCR beta sequences were recovered from approximately 200 million T cells by an analysis.

Trimming stripped 6 bases from V and 1 base from J, with 18 bases between. The CDR3 covers 16 residues. Germline V gives CDR1 SNHLY, CDR2 FYNNEI. Study results and caveats: A later analysis showed that HLA-associated TCR beta chains had undergone more clonal expansion than equally common others. Available immune exposure information covered CMV serostatus only. The presence/absence work took it that sequencing depth was about the same across donors.

The origin of this receptor is a woman aged 18-29 years in good health and CMV-seropositive. The rearrangement joins TRBV2 to TRBJ1-1; maybe TRBD1 (5 bases). Sequenced sample: PBMCs. Written as DNA, the CDR3 is TGTGCCAGCAGGATAAAGAAGGGGTGGGGGAACACTGAAGCTTTCTTT. It codes for CASRIKKGWGNTEAFF.